A single sample is the source of the 25 T cell receptor beta chains below, sequenced in a study of breast tumors, draining lymph nodes, adjacent tissues. Samples came from axillary lymph nodes draining the breast cancer. TCRdb reanalysed the multiplex PCR reads using MiXCR and keeps one entry per CDR3 protein. The sample has about 140,000 distinct CDR3 sequences, approximately 32% seen once; the top ten hold roughly 2.2%. Sequencing was performed on axillary lymph node tissue. The receptors were sampled from a female donor with breast cancer. Some clones in this sample may be carry-over from other donors' samples.

The rearrangement joins TRBV19 to TRBJ2-5; 11 positions agree with TRBD1. Trimming cost V 5 bases and J 5 bases; bases outside gene matches: 7. The CDR3 is 15 residues long. Germline V CDR1 and CDR2: LNHDA, SQIVND (reference sequence). CDR3 DNA sequence: TGTGCCAGTAGTGCCGGGACAGGGGGGCGGGAGACCCAGTACTTC. Amino acids: CASSAGTGGRETQYF.

Regarding this clonotype: Lacking the conserved final phenylalanine or tryptophan, this CDR3 likely reflects a read error. Because the CDR3's place on the DNA is in doubt, the DNA is left out and the CDR3 is given as listed by TCRdb. This chain connects TRBV7-9 to TRBJ1-6; the table's D call, TRBD1, has no DNA check behind it. Looked up from germline, CDR1 is SEHNR and CDR2 is FQNEAQ (reference sequence). The CDR3 is 8 residues long, ends included. The CDR3 protein is CASSSNRA.

This clonotype has ten or more counts. This chain uses TRBV7-9 with TRBJ2-5; D is ambiguous. The CDR3 has 11 amino acids. Looked up from germline, CDR1 is SEHNR and CDR2 is FQNEAQ (reference sequence). V gave up 5 bases and J gave up 1 base, with 2 bases separating them. The chain's CDR3 is CASSAQETQYF. CDR3 DNA sequence: TGTGCCAGCAGCGCCCAAGAGACCCAGTACTTC. The entire variable domain, with the rest obtained from reference TRBV7-9 and TRBJ2-5, is as follows: DTGVSQNPRHKITKRGQNVTFRCDPISEHNRLYWYRQTLGQGPEFLTYFQNEAQLEKSRLLSDRFSAERPKGSFSTLEIQRTEQGDSAMYLCASSAQETQYFGPGTRLLVL.

This clonotype has ten or more counts. J is TRBJ1-4 and V is TRBV7-9; D is undetermined. This CDR3 has 14 residues. Trimming removed 2 bases at V and 7 bases at J, with 11 bases between. Germline loops: CDR1 SEHNR, CDR2 FQNEAQ (reference sequence). For the CDR3, the DNA is TGTGCCAGCAGCTTAACGGGCGCGGGTGAAAAACTGTTTTTT. Translation gives CASSLTGAGEKLFF.

This clonotype was seen at least ten times. The chain is built from TRBV12-3 or TRBV12-4 and TRBJ1-2; no definite D call. CDR3 length: 14 amino acids. The V gene lost 6 bases and the J gene lost 1 base, with 12 bases spanning the gap. The CDR3 here is CASRKTTVNYGYTF. The CDR3 nucleotides read TGTGCCAGCAGGAAAACCACAGTTAACTATGGCTACACCTTC.

This clonotype has only one observation. The V and J genes are TRBV28 and TRBJ1-1; 7 bases match TRBD1. With V trimmed by 6 bases and J by 0 bases, 7 bases remained unmatched. Germline loops: CDR1 MDHEN, CDR2 SYDVKM. The CDR3 totals 15 residues. This CDR3 is CASSIQGGLNTEAFF. The DNA for the CDR3 is TGTGCCAGCAGCATCCAGGGGGGCTTGAACACTGAAGCTTTCTTT. Full variable domain (outside the CDR3, taken from reference TRBV28 and TRBJ1-1): DVKVTQSSRYLVKRTGEKVFLECVQDMDHENMFWYRQDPGLGLRLIYFSYDVKMKEKGDIPEGYSVSREKKERFSLILESASTNQTSMYLCASSIQGGLNTEAFFGQGTRLTVV.

This clonotype was seen repeatedly, ten times or more. This chain links TRBV6-2 or TRBV6-3 with TRBJ2-1; possibly TRBD1 for D (5 bases). The CDR3 covers 12 residues. Germline CDR1 reads MNHEY; CDR2 reads SVGEGT. Trimming took off 3 bases at V and 8 bases at J, with 8 bases between the two ends. The CDR3 reads CASSYDRYEQFF. The CDR3 DNA reads TGTGCCAGCAGTTATGACAGATATGAGCAGTTCTTC.

This clonotype was seen ten or more times. The chain combines TRBV27 with TRBJ2-7, with D possibly being TRBD1 (6 bases). The CDR3 is made up of 13 amino acids. From germline, CDR1 is MNHEY and CDR2 SMNVEV (reference sequence). V was pared by 6 bases and J by 3 bases, with 12 bases between. The chain's CDR3 is CASRTQGFYEQYF. The CDR3 region has the DNA TGTGCCAGCAGAACCCAGGGGTTCTACGAGCAGTACTTC.

The table lists this clonotype with many counts. The J gene is TRBJ2-3, the V gene TRBV5-8; the D gene is possibly TRBD1 (5 bases). The V gene's germline CDR1 is SGHTS and CDR2 YDEGEE. The CDR3 has 16 amino acids. V dropped 0 bases and J dropped 2 bases, with 13 bases sitting between them. The CDR3 reads CASSLGTQGHTDTQYF. CDR3 in DNA: TGTGCCAGCAGCTTGGGGACCCAAGGACACACAGATACGCAGTATTTT.

This clonotype was seen repeatedly, ten times or more. This chain uses TRBV7-2 with TRBJ1-3; 7 bases are shared with TRBD1. Trimming at V came to 4 bases and at J to 0 bases, leaving 6 bases not matched to a gene. The germline gives CDR1 SGHTA, CDR2 FQGNSA. This CDR3 spans 16 amino acids. This CDR3 is CASSSRTGSSGNTIYF. The CDR3 nucleotides read TGTGCCAGCAGCTCCAGGACAGGCAGCTCTGGAAACACCATATATTTT.

This clonotype was recorded at least ten times. The chain couples TRBV11-2 to TRBJ2-3; D is perhaps TRBD1 (5 bases). The V end lost 2 bases, the J end lost 4 bases, and 7 bases lay between the germline ends. The CDR3 contains 13 residues. CDR1 and CDR2 (germline): SGHAT, FQNNGV. DNA of the CDR3: TGTGCCAGCAGCTTATCACAGGCAGATACGCAGTATTTT. Encoded protein: CASSLSQADTQYF.

V gene TRBV28 combines with J gene TRBJ2-3, with D possibly being TRBD1 or TRBD2 (6 bases each). Germline V CDR1 and CDR2: MDHEN, SYDVKM. V lost 4 bases and J 3 bases, leaving 14 bases between the germline ends. The CDR3 runs to 15 residues. Here the CDR3 DNA reads TGTGCCAGCAGTTCGGAGGGCAGGGGAACAGATACGCAGTATTTT. Its protein is CASSSEGRGTDTQYF.

This clonotype is medium-sized. V gene TRBV7-6 combines with J gene TRBJ2-5; 8 positions agree with TRBD1. The CDR3 loop spans 13 amino acids. CDR1 is SGHVS and CDR2 is FNYEAQ in the germline V gene. J lost 2 bases, V lost 7 bases, and 3 bases had no gene match. Here the CDR3 reads CASKDREQETQYF. CDR3 coding DNA: TGTGCCAGCAAGGACAGGGAACAAGAGACCCAGTACTTC.

This clonotype was observed at least ten times. The genes are TRBV18 and TRBJ2-1, with 7 positions matching TRBD1. CDR3 length equals 15 residues. CDR1 is KGHSH, CDR2 LQKENI, per germline. Trimming took 4 bases from V and 6 from J; bases not matched to a gene: 9. As DNA, the CDR3 is TGTGCCAGCTCACGAATAGGGGGCGCGGGCAATGAGCAGTTCTTC. Protein: CASSRIGGAGNEQFF.

On this clonotype itself: Being one base from a much bigger clone, this may be a read error. The rearrangement uses TRBV13 and TRBJ1-6, with 9 bases identical to TRBD1. The CDR3 contains 17 residues. Per germline, CDR1 PRHDT and CDR2 FYEKMQ (reference sequence). V lost 2 bases and J lost 7; bases outside the gene matches: 9. For the CDR3, the DNA is TGTGCCAGCAGCTTACTGGGGAACAGGGGGCGGAATTCACCCCTCCACTTT. Translated, it gives CASSLLGNRGRNSPLHF.

This clonotype was seen ten or more times. The rearrangement joins TRBV5-1 to TRBJ2-1; D is possibly TRBD2 (5 bases). Trimming cost V 0 bases and J 0 bases, with 13 bases left between them. This CDR3 region has 17 residues. From germline, CDR1 is SGHRS and CDR2 YFSETQ. The CDR3 sequence: CASSLAQLGASYNEQFF. CDR3 nucleotide sequence: TGCGCCAGCAGCTTGGCTCAACTAGGTGCCTCCTACAATGAGCAGTTCTTC.

This clonotype has ten or more counts. The V call is TRBV12-3 or TRBV12-4, the J call TRBJ2-7; TRBD1 agrees at 7 bases. V was pared by 5 bases and J by 6 bases, with 13 bases of the junction left unmatched. CDR3 length: 15 amino acids. DNA for the CDR3: TGTGCCAGCAGTCGCGGACAGGTGCGGATCAGCGAGCAGTACTTC. Its protein product is CASSRGQVRISEQYF.

The gene calls are TRBV9 and TRBJ2-1; 16 bases are a match to TRBD2. Germline CDR1 reads SGDLS; CDR2 reads YYNGEE. With 4 bases clipped from V and 9 bases from J, the junction kept 7 bases outside the gene matches. The CDR3 is 16 residues long. As DNA, the CDR3 is TGTGCCAGCAGCTCAGAGGGGACTAGCGGGGGGGGTGAGCAGTTCTTC. It encodes CASSSEGTSGGGEQFF.

This clonotype was seen ten or more times. The rearrangement joins TRBV18 to TRBJ1-5; D is unclear. Germline V gene lookup returns CDR1 KGHSH and CDR2 LQKENI. This CDR3 comprises 14 residues. The ends were cut back, 6 bases at V and 1 base at J, with 10 bases in the middle. This chain's CDR3 is CASSLEGSNQPQHF. The DNA of the CDR3 is TGTGCCAGCTCTTTAGAGGGAAGCAATCAGCCCCAGCATTTT.

This clonotype was seen many times. The chain joins TRBV19 to TRBJ2-3; 14 nucleotides match TRBD2. Germline V lookup: CDR1 LNHDA, CDR2 SQIVND (reference sequence). The CDR3 has 16 residues. J lost 6 bases, V lost 5 bases, and 7 bases had no gene match. As DNA, the CDR3 is TGTGCCAGTAGTCGGGGGACTAGCGGGGGACCGGATACGCAGTATTTT. As protein: CASSRGTSGGPDTQYF.

On this clonotype: A much larger clone differs by one base, so this may be a read error. The gene calls are TRBV6-2 or TRBV6-3 and TRBJ1-2, with a possible D match to TRBD1 (5 bases). The CDR3 extends over 15 amino acids. V was trimmed by 3 bases and J by 4 bases, leaving 15 bases between them. Germline CDR1 reads MNHEY; CDR2 reads SVGEGT. CDR3 coding DNA: TGTGCCAGCAGTTATAGCTGGGGGACTGTCTATGGCTACACCTTC. This translates into CASSYSWGTVYGYTF.

This clonotype was seen at least ten times. Just one base apart from a much larger clone, this may be a read error. The chain couples TRBV7-3 to TRBJ2-3; no definite D call. The CDR3 is made up of 17 amino acids. CDR1 is SGHTA, CDR2 FQGTGA, per germline. The CDR3: CASSLDERAPGTDPQYF. CDR3 nucleotides: TGTGCCAGCAGCCTAGATGAGAGAGCCCCTGGCACAGATCCGCAGTATTTT.

This clonotype was detected a few times. A much bigger clone sits one base away, suggesting this may be a read error. The V and J genes are TRBV5-1 and TRBJ2-5; tentatively, D is TRBD1 (6 bases). CDR3 length: 14 residues. Germline V gene data show CDR1 as SGHRS and CDR2 as YFSETQ. Trimming took 1 base from V and 2 from J, leaving 9 bases between them. CDR3 amino acids: CASSLTGIQETQYF. The CDR3, as DNA: TGCGCCAGCAGCTTGACAGGGATACAAGAGACCCAGTACTTC.

J is TRBJ1-1 and V is TRBV9, with D unclear. The CDR3 consists of 14 residues. Germline V gene lookup returns CDR1 SGDLS and CDR2 YYNGEE. Trimming left V 0 bases short and J 2 bases short, with 8 bases between. In DNA form, the CDR3 reads TGTGCCAGCAGCGTAGGACCAGATAACACTGAAGCTTTCTTT. The encoded protein is CASSVGPDNTEAFF.

At least ten counts were recorded for this clonotype. The V call is TRBV5-1, the J call TRBJ2-7, with D perhaps TRBD1 or TRBD2 (5 bases each). CDR3 length: 15 amino acids. From germline, CDR1 is SGHRS and CDR2 YFSETQ. With 2 bases removed from V and 4 bases from J, the gap between germline ends came to 16 bases. The chain's CDR3 is CASSLYSGPRYEQYF. The CDR3 DNA follows: TGCGCCAGCAGCTTATACTCGGGACCAAGATACGAGCAGTACTTC.